Listed here are 29 T cell receptor beta chains from one sample, sequenced in a study of metastatic and nonmetastatic thyroid tumors. TCRdb re-called the PCR reads with MiXCR. The sample carries some 25,000 clones, roughly a fifth recorded once. Each patient came to thyroid surgery without any prior treatment (of any kind). Sequencing used blood. The receptors were sampled from a male donor with papillary thyroid cancer or a benign thyroid nodule (not recorded which). Some clones in this sample may be carry-over from other donors' samples.

This clone came up many times. This chain connects TRBV4-1 to TRBJ2-2; D gene ambiguous. Trimming removed 1 base from V and 1 base from J, with 7 bases in between. Looked up from germline, CDR1 is MGHRA and CDR2 is YSYEKL. CDR3 size: 15 residues. In DNA, the CDR3 is TGCGCCAGCAGCCAAGGGCTTCAGAACACCGGGGAGCTGTTTTTT. It translates to CASSQGLQNTGELFF.

This clone was counted between two and nine times. V is TRBV28 and J is TRBJ1-1; no firm D call. V was clipped by 7 bases and J by 1 base, with 13 bases between them. Germline CDR1 reads MDHEN; CDR2 reads SYDVKM. The CDR3 is 14 amino acids. The CDR3 is CASIPPLGNTEAFF. The CDR3, as DNA: TGTGCCAGCATCCCTCCGTTGGGGAACACTGAAGCTTTCTTT.

This clone was detected many times. The CDR3 region has the DNA TGTGCCATCAGGGCTATTGACTCGGATACGCAGTATTTT. Its translation is CAIRAIDSDTQYF. The rearrangement links TRBV10-3 to TRBJ2-3; D is uncertain. This CDR3 region has 13 residues. V shed 6 bases and J shed 6 bases, with 13 bases lying between them. Germline V gene data show CDR1 as ENHRY and CDR2 as SYGVKD.

This clone has more than one count but fewer than ten. The chain couples TRBV12-3 or TRBV12-4 to TRBJ1-6, with D uncertain. V shed 3 bases and J shed 6 bases, with 12 bases lying between them. This CDR3 is 15 amino acids long. The CDR3 sequence is CASSFGGRSNSPLHF. For the CDR3, the DNA is TGTGCCAGCAGTTTTGGAGGCAGAAGTAATTCACCCCTCCACTTT.

This clone was observed many times. This chain uses TRBV7-6 with TRBJ2-5; TRBD2 matches 10 bases. Germline trimming cut 3 bases from V and 1 base from J; bases unmatched to any gene: 11. The CDR3 is 18 amino acids. Germline V gene sequence: CDR1 SGHVS, CDR2 FNYEAQ. The CDR3 reads CASSLKRASGSLQETQYF. In DNA, the CDR3 is TGTGCCAGCAGCTTGAAGAGGGCTAGCGGGAGCCTCCAAGAGACCCAGTACTTC. The complete variable domain, with remaining parts taken from reference TRBV7-6 and TRBJ2-5, reads GAGVSQSPRYKVTKRGQDVALRCDPISGHVSLYWYRQALGQGPEFLTYFNYEAQQDKSGLPNDRFSAERPEGSISTLTIQRTEQRDSAMYRCASSLKRASGSLQETQYFGPGTRLLVL.

This clone came up a few times. V gene TRBV10-3 combines with J gene TRBJ2-7, with D maybe TRBD2 (6 bases). V was trimmed by 6 bases and J by 3 bases, leaving 18 bases between them. CDR1 ENHRY and CDR2 SYGVKD come from the germline V gene. The CDR3 is made up of 15 amino acids. The CDR3 spells CAISWGLAGDYEQYF. CDR3 nucleotides: TGTGCCATCAGCTGGGGACTCGCGGGCGACTACGAGCAGTACTTC.

This clone was counted at least ten times. This chain uses TRBV5-1 with TRBJ2-6; D is perhaps TRBD2 (6 bases). The germline V gene encodes CDR1 SGHRS and CDR2 YFSETQ. V lost 4 bases and J 1 base, leaving 12 bases between the germline ends. CDR3 size: 16 residues. The CDR3 spells CASSPGGASGANVLTF. CDR3 sequence (DNA): TGCGCCAGCAGCCCCGGAGGGGCTTCTGGGGCCAACGTCCTGACTTTC.

This clone was observed at least ten times. The chain employs TRBV10-3 and TRBJ1-3, with D unclear. There are 12 residues in the CDR3. Trimming stripped 8 bases from V and 0 bases from J, with 5 bases between. Germline CDR1 and CDR2: ENHRY and SYGVKD. CDR3 in amino acids: CAIGSSGNTIYF. The CDR3 nucleotides read TGTGCCATCGGGAGCTCTGGAAACACCATATATTTT.

There are many counts of this clone. The rearrangement links TRBV4-1 to TRBJ2-2; D remains ambiguous. The CDR3 length is 14 residues. The germline V gene has CDR1 MGHRA and CDR2 YSYEKL. V was shortened by 0 bases and J by 6 bases, with 8 bases between the two germline ends. As DNA, the CDR3 is TGCGCCAGCAGCCAAGATGTGGAGTCCGGGGAGCTGTTTTTT. Translated: CASSQDVESGELFF.

This clone is deemed medium-sized (0.01 to 0.1%). The CDR3, as DNA: TGTGCCAGCAGTGAAACGGGGGAGCAGTACTTC. Amino acid sequence: CASSETGEQYF. The rearrangement joins TRBV2 to TRBJ2-7; D is perhaps TRBD2 (5 bases). CDR3 length equals 11 residues. Trimming left V 2 bases short and J 7 bases short, with 6 bases between. Germline-derived CDR1 and CDR2 are SNHLY and FYNNEI.

This clone was found many times. Here the CDR3 reads CASGAGAADTQYF. CDR3 DNA sequence: TGTGCCAGCGGTGCGGGAGCGGCAGATACGCAGTATTTT. This rearrangement joins TRBV7-9 to TRBJ2-3, with 7 bases fitting TRBD2. Trimming removed 8 bases from V and 4 bases from J; junction bases left unmatched: 6. The CDR3 has 13 residues. CDR1 and CDR2 from the germline V gene are SEHNR and FQNEAQ (reference sequence).

In its sample, this clone was seen many times. The genes are TRBV18 and TRBJ1-4, with TRBD1 as a possible D gene (5 bases). The germline V gene encodes CDR1 KGHSH and CDR2 LQKENI. This CDR3 is 13 amino acids long. Trimming cost V 4 bases and J 4 bases, with 7 bases left between them. CDR3 sequence (DNA): TGTGCCAGCTCACGAGACAGTAATGAAAAACTGTTTTTT. Translated: CASSRDSNEKLFF.

J is TRBJ2-7 and V is TRBV28; the match to TRBD1 covers 8 bases. The CDR3 runs to 19 residues. V was clipped by 2 bases and J by 3 bases; unmatched bases: 18. Germline V gene lookup returns CDR1 MDHEN and CDR2 SYDVKM. In DNA, the CDR3 is TGTGCCAGCAGTTTAATACTCAGGGGGACAGGCATCCTCAACTACGAGCAGTACTTC. Protein sequence: CASSLILRGTGILNYEQYF.

Judged by abundance, this clone is medium-sized (0.01 to 0.1%). The chain uses TRBV12-3 or TRBV12-4 and TRBJ1-2; perhaps TRBD1 as D (5 bases). This CDR3 contains 14 residues. With 4 bases removed from V and 7 bases from J, the gap between germline ends came to 16 bases. For the CDR3, the DNA is TGTGCCAGCAGTTCGCCGGGGGGGAGAGGTGGCTACACCTTC. Encoded protein: CASSSPGGRGGYTF.

In this sample, this clone turned up many times. This sequence joins TRBV5-1 and TRBJ2-1, with D tentatively TRBD1 (6 bases). CDR3 length: 15 amino acids. CDR1 and CDR2 from the germline V gene are SGHRS and YFSETQ. The V end was cut by 6 bases, the J end by 6 bases, with 19 bases between. CDR3 in DNA: TGCGCCAGCACAGGGGACGCCGGTGATGTCAATGAGCAGTTCTTC. Translation gives CASTGDAGDVNEQFF. Based on the CDR3 plus reference TRBV5-1 and TRBJ2-1, the full variable domain is KAGVTQTPRYLIKTRGQQVTLSCSPISGHRSVSWYQQTPGQGLQFLFEYFSETQRNKGNFPGRFSGRQFSNSRSEMNVSTLELGDSALYLCASTGDAGDVNEQFFGPGTRLTVL.

The chain carries TRBV19 and TRBJ1-4; a possible D gene is TRBD1 (6 bases). The CDR3 consists of 13 residues. CDR1 is LNHDA, CDR2 SQIVND, per germline (reference sequence). V was trimmed by 11 bases and J by 3 bases, leaving 13 bases between them. The CDR3 DNA reads as TGTGCCTCCTCACAGGGTGCTAATGAAAAACTGTTTTTT. Its protein product is CASSQGANEKLFF. The full variable domain, rest sourced from reference TRBV19 and TRBJ1-4, is DGGITQSPKYLFRKEGQNVTLSCEQNLNHDAMYWYRQDPGQGLRLIYYSQIVNDFQKGDIAEGYSVSREKKESFPLTVTSAQKNPTAFYLCASSQGANEKLFFGSGTQLSVL.

The chain couples TRBV11-2 to TRBJ2-1; 12 positions agree with TRBD2. With 5 bases clipped from V and 0 bases from J, the junction kept 8 bases outside the gene matches. This CDR3 contains 18 residues. Germline V gene data show CDR1 as SGHAT and CDR2 as FQNNGV. The CDR3 DNA is TGTGCCAGCAGCGTCGCTAGCGGGAGGGCCAACTCCTACAATGAGCAGTTCTTC. Residues: CASSVASGRANSYNEQFF.

Ten or more counts support this clone. The rearrangement joins TRBV20-1 to TRBJ2-1; 9 positions match TRBD2. V trimming: 2 bases; J trimming: 8 bases; junction bases outside the gene matches: 1. Germline CDR1 DFQATT, CDR2 SNEGSKA (reference sequence). The CDR3 totals 12 residues. This chain's CDR3 is CSARTSGYEQFF. The DNA of the CDR3 is TGCAGTGCTAGAACTAGCGGGTATGAGCAGTTCTTC.

The sample holds a few counts of this clone. This chain links TRBV28 with TRBJ1-2, with D tentatively TRBD1 (5 bases). This CDR3 comprises 14 residues. From germline, CDR1 is MDHEN and CDR2 SYDVKM. V lost 4 bases and J 3 bases, leaving 12 bases between the germline ends. CDR3 sequence (DNA): TGTGCCAGCAGTTCGGCACAGGCATACTATGGCTACACCTTC. It specifies CASSSAQAYYGYTF.

This clone was recorded many times. This may arise from a read error, as a much more abundant clone is one base away. CDR3 coding DNA: TGTGCCTGGAGTCCGACCGGGACATGGAGGACCCAGTACTTC. Amino acid sequence: CAWSPTGTWRTQYF. The chain carries TRBV30 and TRBJ2-5, with a weak D call TRBD1 (6 bases). The length of the CDR3 is 14 residues. Germline lookup yields CDR1 GTSNPN and CDR2 SVGIG (reference sequence). The V and J ends lost 2 bases and 7 bases respectively, with 17 bases between them.

This clone was seen at least ten times. V is TRBV6-1 and J is TRBJ2-5; D ambiguous. Germline CDR1 reads MNHNS; CDR2 reads SASEGT. V was clipped by 5 bases and J by 2 bases, with 9 bases between them. The CDR3 has 13 amino acids. CDR3 bases: TGTGCCAGCAGTTTCATGGGGCAAGAGACCCAGTACTTC. This translates into CASSFMGQETQYF.

This chain uses TRBV15 with TRBJ2-7; either TRBD1 or TRBD2 may fit D (5 bases each). CDR1 LNHNV and CDR2 YYDKDF come from the germline V gene (reference sequence). Trimming left V 1 base short and J 1 base short, with 11 bases between. CDR3 size: 15 residues. DNA for the CDR3: TGTGCCACCAGCAGAGCGGGGACGGCATCCTACGAGCAGTACTTC. Its translation: CATSRAGTASYEQYF.

This clone has a handful of counts. The chain couples TRBV12-5 to TRBJ1-2, with D perhaps TRBD1 (5 bases). Trimming stripped 7 bases from V and 4 bases from J, with 19 bases between. The germline gives CDR1 LGHNT, CDR2 FRNRAP. The CDR3 runs 15 residues. The CDR3 loop reads CASAPLQPGLYGYTF. CDR3 DNA sequence: TGTGCTAGTGCCCCCCTCCAACCGGGGCTCTATGGCTACACCTTC.

This clone came up a few times. The CDR3 DNA reads as TGTGCCAGTAGCCAACAGGGATTTGACGGCTACACCTTC. Its translation: CASSQQGFDGYTF. V usage is TRBV19 and J usage is TRBJ1-2, with D perhaps matching TRBD1 (6 bases). In germline, CDR1 is LNHDA, CDR2 SQIVND (reference sequence). Trimming shortened V by 6 bases and J by 8 bases, and 16 bases separated the two germline ends. CDR3 length equals 13 residues.

V usage is TRBV7-9 and J usage is TRBJ2-7; D is unclear. V dropped 4 bases and J dropped 0 bases, with 7 bases sitting between them. Germline CDR1 reads SEHNR; CDR2 reads FQNEAQ (reference sequence). CDR3 length: 13 residues. The CDR3 DNA reads as TGTGCCAGCAGCTCCGACATCTCCTACGAGCAGTACTTC. Translation: CASSSDISYEQYF.

This clone was seen many times. The chain links TRBV7-3 to TRBJ2-5; TRBD2 matches 8 bases. The CDR3 loop spans 13 amino acids. CDR1 is SGHTA, CDR2 FQGTGA, per germline. Germline trimming cut 4 bases from V and 5 bases from J; bases unmatched to any gene: 3. The CDR3 nucleotides are TGTGCCAGCAGCTCCGGGGGGGGCGAGACCCAGTACTTC. It yields the protein CASSSGGGETQYF.

A note on this clone: Because it lacks the conserved phenylalanine or tryptophan at the end, this CDR3 is likely a read error. The chain joins TRBV19 to TRBJ2-5; TRBD2 might be the D (5 bases). CDR1 LNHDA and CDR2 SQIVND come from the germline V gene (reference sequence). The CDR3 runs to 13 residues. CDR3 coding DNA: TGTGCCAGTAGTATACGAGGGCAAGAGAACCAGTACTTA. Amino acid sequence: CASSIRGQENQYL.

This clone is termed medium-sized (0.01 to 0.1%). The chain joins TRBV12-3 or TRBV12-4 to TRBJ2-1; possible D gene TRBD1, 5 bases. The CDR3 contains 13 residues. V lost 3 bases, J lost 5 bases, and 8 bases lay in between. The CDR3 DNA follows: TGTGCCAGCAGTTTTGGCAGGGACAATGAGCAGTTCTTC. Its protein product is CASSFGRDNEQFF.

The rearrangement joins TRBV6-1 to TRBJ1-3, with a tentative D call TRBD1 (5 bases). Germline V lookup: CDR1 MNHNS, CDR2 SASEGT. The CDR3 is 15 residues long. Trimming left V 5 bases short and J 1 base short, with 12 bases between. CDR3 DNA: TGTGCCAGCAGTAATACAGGATCATCTGGAAACACCATATATTTT. Its translation: CASSNTGSSGNTIYF.